These 14 T cell receptor beta chains were sequenced from one sample in a study of OX40 agonist ivuxolimab in advanced cancers. Only in-frame clones appear in the TCRdb table, and some are missing; sequencing was by immunoSEQ multiplex PCR. The sample holds 77,000 or so clones, approximately 92% seen once. The sequences come from CD4+ or CD8+ T cells sorted from blood, collected in a trial of the OX40 agonist ivuxolimab. The receptor set was obtained from an adult with an advanced solid tumor such as melanoma, head and neck, liver or kidney cancer.

The gene calls are TRBV18 and TRBJ2-7; a weak D match, TRBD1 (6 bases). The CDR3 has 14 amino acids. Germline V gene lookup returns CDR1 KGHSH and CDR2 LQKENI. V was clipped by 5 bases and J by 1 base, with 12 bases between them. The CDR3 region is CASSWQGQSYEQYF. CDR3 in DNA: TGTGCCAGCTCATGGCAGGGGCAGTCCTACGAGCAGTACTTC. The whole variable domain, remainder taken from reference TRBV18 and TRBJ2-7, is NAGVMQNPRHLVRRRGQEARLRCSPMKGHSHVYWYRQLPEEGLKFMVYLQKENIIDESGMPKERFSAEFPKEGPSILRIQQVVRGDSAAYFCASSWQGQSYEQYFGPGTRLTVT.

The chain joins TRBV7-2 to TRBJ2-2; D perhaps matches TRBD1 (5 bases). Germline V gene sequence: CDR1 SGHTA, CDR2 FQGNSA. The germline V and J ends were trimmed by 2 bases and 4 bases, with 14 bases remaining between them. The CDR3 sequence is 16 residues long. The CDR3: CASSLSAGPSTGELFF. The DNA of the CDR3 is TGTGCCAGCAGCTTATCCGCAGGGCCTAGCACCGGGGAGCTGTTTTTT.

The genes are TRBV7-2 and TRBJ2-7; 8 bases line up with TRBD2. The ends lost 5 bases at V and 3 bases at J; junction bases unmatched: 9. In germline, CDR1 is SGHTA, CDR2 FQGNSA. This CDR3 is built from 15 residues. CDR3 DNA sequence: TGTGCCAGCAGCCGAGATAGCGGGAATGTCTACGAGCAGTACTTC. Protein sequence: CASSRDSGNVYEQYF.

V gene TRBV7-7 combines with J gene TRBJ2-1, with a weak D call TRBD1 (7 bases). Germline CDR1 and CDR2: SSHAT and FNYEAQ (reference sequence). CDR3 length: 13 amino acids. CDR3 DNA: TGTGCTAGCTCGCGGGACAGATACAATGAGCAGTTCTTC. Protein sequence: CASSRDRYNEQFF.

In nucleotides, the CDR3 is TGTGCCAGTAGCCGGACAGCCGACTACGAGCAGTACTTC. Translating it yields CASSRTADYEQYF. The chain couples TRBV19 to TRBJ2-7, with D possibly TRBD1 on 6 matching bases. The CDR3 is 13 residues long. V lost 6 bases, J lost 3 bases, and 12 bases lay in between. Germline V gene data show CDR1 as LNHDA and CDR2 as SQIVND (reference sequence).

This chain joins TRBV27 and TRBJ2-3; 10 bases align to TRBD2. CDR3 length equals 15 residues. V trimming: 8 bases; J trimming: 3 bases; junction bases outside the gene matches: 8. Per germline, CDR1 MNHEY and CDR2 SMNVEV (reference sequence). CDR3 protein: CASSIGLAATDTQYF. The CDR3 nucleotides read TGTGCCAGCTCGATCGGACTAGCGGCGACAGATACGCAGTATTTT.

The rearrangement uses TRBV6-5 and TRBJ2-1, with TRBD2 matching 11 bases. CDR1 MNHEY and CDR2 SVGAGI come from the germline V gene. The CDR3 has 15 residues. V was pared by 6 bases and J by 12 bases, with 13 bases of the junction left unmatched. CDR3: CASRGNSGRGGRQFF. The DNA for the CDR3 is TGTGCCAGCAGAGGGAATAGCGGGAGGGGGGGTAGGCAGTTCTTC.

CDR3 region: CASSLGGPPDTQYF. The CDR3 DNA reads as TGTGCCAGCAGCTTGGGCGGGCCTCCAGATACGCAGTATTTT. This sequence joins TRBV7-3 and TRBJ2-3; the D gene is possibly TRBD2 (5 bases). Per germline, CDR1 SGHTA and CDR2 FQGTGA. The length of the CDR3 is 14 residues. V lost 3 bases and J lost 4, with 11 bases in between.

The chain carries TRBV7-6 and TRBJ2-1, with TRBD1 as a possible D gene (5 bases). Trimming removed 5 bases from V and 6 bases from J, with 20 bases in between. Germline V CDR1 and CDR2: SGHVS, FNYEAQ. The CDR3 covers 16 residues. CDR3 DNA sequence: TGTGCCAGCAGCCCAACTCCGGACATCACTACCAATGAGCAGTTCTTC. Translated, it gives CASSPTPDITTNEQFF.

This chain joins TRBV19 and TRBJ1-5, with a tentative D call TRBD1 (5 bases). V gave up 5 bases and J gave up 0 bases, with 14 bases separating them. The CDR3 extends over 16 amino acids. Germline V gene lookup returns CDR1 LNHDA and CDR2 SQIVND (reference sequence). The CDR3 nucleotides are TGTGCCAGTAGTCTGACAGCCTCATATAGCAATCAGCCCCAGCATTTT. This encodes CASSLTASYSNQPQHF. The full variable domain, its missing parts supplied by reference TRBV19 and TRBJ1-5, is DGGITQSPKYLFRKEGQNVTLSCEQNLNHDAMYWYRQDPGQGLRLIYYSQIVNDFQKGDIAEGYSVSREKKESFPLTVTSAQKNPTAFYLCASSLTASYSNQPQHFGDGTRLSIL.

This rearrangement joins TRBV28 to TRBJ2-7, with a weak D call TRBD2 (5 bases). The length of the CDR3 is 17 residues. V was pared by 6 bases and J by 0 bases, with 21 bases between. Germline V CDR1 and CDR2: MDHEN, SYDVKM. The CDR3 protein is CASSRPSTQAYSYEQYF. The CDR3 DNA follows: TGTGCCAGCAGCCGACCTAGCACCCAGGCCTACTCCTACGAGCAGTACTTC.

This clone has a handful of counts. The chain has TRBV5-1 and TRBJ2-3; D is uncertain. V lost 0 bases to trimming and J lost 0 bases, with 8 bases between them. The V gene's germline CDR1 is SGHRS and CDR2 YFSETQ. The CDR3 loop spans 15 amino acids. The DNA of the CDR3 is TGCGCCAGCAGCTTGGACCCCTCTAGCACAGATACGCAGTATTTT. Its translation is CASSLDPSSTDTQYF.

The J gene is TRBJ2-7, the V gene TRBV7-9; 9 bases fit TRBD1. Per germline, CDR1 SEHNR and CDR2 FQNEAQ (reference sequence). V shed 3 bases and J 2 bases; nucleotides not matched to a gene: 2. The CDR3 totals 14 residues. CDR3 region: CASSLTGGTYEQYF. As DNA, the CDR3 is TGTGCCAGCAGCTTGACAGGGGGAACCTACGAGCAGTACTTC. Supplemented by reference TRBV7-9 and TRBJ2-7, the full variable domain reads DTGVSQNPRHKITKRGQNVTFRCDPISEHNRLYWYRQTLGQGPEFLTYFQNEAQLEKSRLLSDRFSAERPKGSFSTLEIQRTEQGDSAMYLCASSLTGGTYEQYFGPGTRLTVT.

The chain uses TRBV5-1 and TRBJ2-1; 8 bases are shared with TRBD2. The germline V gene has CDR1 SGHRS and CDR2 YFSETQ. J was trimmed by 10 bases and V by 2 bases; bases with no gene match: 11. CDR3 length equals 15 residues. CDR3 loop: CASSFNGRAQPEQFF. The CDR3 bases are TGCGCCAGCAGCTTTAACGGGAGGGCCCAGCCGGAGCAGTTCTTC.